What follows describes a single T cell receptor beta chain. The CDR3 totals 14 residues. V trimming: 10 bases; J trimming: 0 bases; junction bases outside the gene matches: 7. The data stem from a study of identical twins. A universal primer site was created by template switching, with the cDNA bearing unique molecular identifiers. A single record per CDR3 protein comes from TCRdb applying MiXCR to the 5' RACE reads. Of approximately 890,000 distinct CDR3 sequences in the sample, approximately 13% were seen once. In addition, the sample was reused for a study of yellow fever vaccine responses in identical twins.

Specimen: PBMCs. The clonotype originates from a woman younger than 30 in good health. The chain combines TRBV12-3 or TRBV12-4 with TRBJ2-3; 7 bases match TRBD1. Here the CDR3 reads CATSLGQSTDTQYF. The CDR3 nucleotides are TGTGCCACCTCCCTGGGACAGAGCACAGATACGCAGTATTTT.